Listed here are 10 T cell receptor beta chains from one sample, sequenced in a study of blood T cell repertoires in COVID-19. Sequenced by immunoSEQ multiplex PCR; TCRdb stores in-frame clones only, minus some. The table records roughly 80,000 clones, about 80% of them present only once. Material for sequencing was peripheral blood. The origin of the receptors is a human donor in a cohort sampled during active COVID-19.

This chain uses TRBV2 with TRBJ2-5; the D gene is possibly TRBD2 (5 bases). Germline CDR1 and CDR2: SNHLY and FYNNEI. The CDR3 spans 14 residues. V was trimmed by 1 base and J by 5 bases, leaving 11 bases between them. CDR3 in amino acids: CASSEERVRETQYF. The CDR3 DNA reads TGTGCCAGCAGTGAAGAGAGGGTCCGGGAGACCCAGTACTTC.

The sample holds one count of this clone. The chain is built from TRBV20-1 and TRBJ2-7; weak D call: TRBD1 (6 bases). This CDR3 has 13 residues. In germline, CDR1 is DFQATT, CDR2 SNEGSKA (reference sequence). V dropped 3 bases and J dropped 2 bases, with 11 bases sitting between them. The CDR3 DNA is TGCAGTGCTAGTAAGGACAGCGCCTACGAGCAGTACTTC. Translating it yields CSASKDSAYEQYF.

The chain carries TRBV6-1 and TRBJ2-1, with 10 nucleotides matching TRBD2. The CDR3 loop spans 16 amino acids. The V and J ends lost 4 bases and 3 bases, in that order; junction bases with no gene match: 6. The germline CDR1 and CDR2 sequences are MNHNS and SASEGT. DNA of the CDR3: TGTGCCAGCAGTGGGCTAGCGGGGGCCCACTACAATGAGCAGTTCTTC. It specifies CASSGLAGAHYNEQFF.

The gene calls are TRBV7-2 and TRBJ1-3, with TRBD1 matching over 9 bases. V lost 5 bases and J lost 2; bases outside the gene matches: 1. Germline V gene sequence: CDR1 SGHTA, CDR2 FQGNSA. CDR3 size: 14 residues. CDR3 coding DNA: TGTGCCAGCAGCCGGACAGGGGCTGGAAACACCATATATTTT. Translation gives CASSRTGAGNTIYF.

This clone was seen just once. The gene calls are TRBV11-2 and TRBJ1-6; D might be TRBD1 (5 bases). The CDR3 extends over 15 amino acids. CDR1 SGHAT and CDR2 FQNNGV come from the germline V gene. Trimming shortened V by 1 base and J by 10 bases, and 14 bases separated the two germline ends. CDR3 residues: CASSLGGAVRSPLHF. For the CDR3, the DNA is TGTGCCAGCAGCTTAGGTGGGGCTGTAAGATCACCCCTCCACTTT.

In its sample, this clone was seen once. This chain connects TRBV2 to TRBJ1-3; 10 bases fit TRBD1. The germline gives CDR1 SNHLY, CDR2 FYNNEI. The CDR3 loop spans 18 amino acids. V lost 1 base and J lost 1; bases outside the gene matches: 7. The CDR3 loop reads CASSEDGTGELSGNTIYF. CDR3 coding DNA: TGTGCCAGCAGTGAAGATGGGACAGGGGAGTTATCTGGAAACACCATATATTTT.

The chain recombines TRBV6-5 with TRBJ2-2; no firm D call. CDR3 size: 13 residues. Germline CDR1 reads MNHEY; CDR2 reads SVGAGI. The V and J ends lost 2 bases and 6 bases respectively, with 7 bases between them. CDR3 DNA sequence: TGTGCCAGCAGTTACCAGAGGCCCGGGGAGCTGTTTTTT. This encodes CASSYQRPGELFF.

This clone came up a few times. This CDR3 reads CASREGTEAFF. The CDR3, as DNA: TGTGCCAGCCGCGAGGGTACTGAAGCTTTCTTT. V usage is TRBV25-1 and J usage is TRBJ1-1; D is unclear. This CDR3 comprises 11 residues. V lost 8 bases and J 5 bases, leaving 9 bases between the germline ends. CDR1 MGHDK and CDR2 SYGVNS come from the germline V gene. Full variable domain (missing parts from reference TRBV25-1 and TRBJ1-1): EADIYQTPRYLVIGTGKKITLECSQTMGHDKMYWYQQDPGMELHLIHYSYGVNSTEKGDLSSESTVSRIRTEHFPLTLESARPSHTSQYLCASREGTEAFFGQGTRLTVV.

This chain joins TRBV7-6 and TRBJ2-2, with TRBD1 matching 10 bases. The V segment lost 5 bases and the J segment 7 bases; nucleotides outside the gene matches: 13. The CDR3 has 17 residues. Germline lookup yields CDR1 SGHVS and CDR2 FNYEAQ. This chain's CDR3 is CASSPRTGGTKGGELFF. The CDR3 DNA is TGTGCCAGCAGCCCACGGACAGGGGGAACTAAAGGCGGGGAGCTGTTTTTT. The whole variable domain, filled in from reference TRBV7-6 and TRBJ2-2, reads GAGVSQSPRYKVTKRGQDVALRCDPISGHVSLYWYRQALGQGPEFLTYFNYEAQQDKSGLPNDRFSAERPEGSISTLTIQRTEQRDSAMYRCASSPRTGGTKGGELFFGEGSRLTVL.

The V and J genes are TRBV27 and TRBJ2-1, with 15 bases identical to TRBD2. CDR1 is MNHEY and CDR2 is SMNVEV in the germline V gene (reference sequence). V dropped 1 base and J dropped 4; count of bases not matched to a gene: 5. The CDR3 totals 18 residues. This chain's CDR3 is CASSLFGLAGGKYNEQFF. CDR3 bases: TGTGCCAGCAGTTTATTCGGACTAGCGGGAGGGAAATACAATGAGCAGTTCTTC.